This TCR beta chain was captured in a study of blood T cell repertoires in COVID-19 (dated by TCRdb to the early 2020s). Regarding the complete study: The collaborator samples originated in the United States, Italy and Spain and spanned the acute and convalescent phases of COVID-19. The material from the prospective study consisted of cDNA or gDNA derived from T cells, B-cell-depleted T cells, or PBMCs. Deeply sampled blood TCRbeta repertoires from subjects exposed to, actively infected with, or recovered from COVID-19 were included in the dataset. A freely available public database, intended as a resource for researchers studying the immune response to SARS-CoV-2, is where the repertoires were released. Samples were obtained from the ongoing ImmuneRACE study (first 160 participants) and from about 1,300 subjects provided by 6 global collaborators. The sample metadata nearly always contained a de-identified subject ID, COVID-19 status, age in years and sex. Where available, HLA class I and class II types were taken from metadata supplied by the sample provider and were not determined by assay-based typing.

In Seattle, one collaborating source enrolled patients while the infection was active and tracked those patients longitudinally over the course of disease. Each collaborating institution followed its own protocols to collect whole blood in K2EDTA tubes. Collaborator samples were shipped for TCRbeta analysis as frozen whole blood, isolated PBMCs, or DNA extracted from either sample type. The germline V gene (reference sequence) sets CDR1 to SGHNT and CDR2 to YYREEE. V loses 4 bases, J loses 0 bases, and the germline ends lie 14 bases apart. The CDR3 holds 16 amino acids from the cysteine to the phenylalanine. Just the 48-base CDR3 DNA is kept, in frame starting at base 1. On this clone: Its target antigen remains unknown. No base quality values were provided; no much bigger clone lies one nucleotide off.

What the study reported, not specific to this receptor: Clinical and demographic metadata were provided uncurated, with the amount varying by source and participant.

The immunoSEQ Assay, a bias-controlled multiplex PCR, was used to amplify TCRbeta CDR3 regions from genomic DNA. The authors processed their data as follows. The number of nucleated cells in each sample was estimated by amplification of reference gene primers within the assay. Sequence reads were collapsed and filtered to measure the absolute abundance of every unique TCRbeta CDR3 rearrangement. For each sample, productive Simpson clonality was calculated by taking the square root of Simpson's diversity index across productive rearrangements. This immuneACCESS table, as held by TCRdb, lists in-frame sequences with V and J called but not all clones. Of the missing ones, under half trace to an unresolved V gene in checked studies; the others have no known cause. That table gives V, J and clone size, and the DNA gave D and trimming. The sample profile shows some 140,000 clones; approximately 85% of them were found once. 0.6% to 0.7% of the sample goes to the ten largest clones.

The TCR comes from a man aged 60 to 69 with COVID-19, enrolled during active disease. Sequencing input: peripheral blood. Rearrangement joined TRBV5-4 to TRBJ2-1; a tentative D match to TRBD1 spans 7 bases. The nucleotide sequence reads as follows: TGTGCCAGCAGCGAACAGGGGAGGCCCTCCTACAATGAGCAGTTCTTC. It codes for CASSEQGRPSYNEQFF. Reference TRBV5-4 and TRBJ2-1 genes cover what lies past the CDR3, so the full variable domain is ETGVTQSPTHLIKTRGQQVTLRCSSQSGHNTVSWYQQALGQGPQFIFQYYREEENGRGNFPPRFSGLQFPNYSSELNVNALELDDSALYLCASSEQGRPSYNEQFFGPGTRLTVL.